These 15 T cell receptor beta chains came from one sample sequenced in a study of tumor-infiltrating lymphocytes in primary liver carcinoma. The authors took blood RNA from unsorted whole blood and also extracted germline DNA. A constant-region primer served to make TCR beta cDNA from approximately 490 ng total RNA. Nested multiplex PCR, run for three rounds with slightly modified ARM-PCR, yielded TCR beta libraries. A C-beta reverse primer was combined with TRBV1-TRBV30 forward primers in the first two PCR rounds, and each round had ten to eleven cycles. TCRdb re-derived calls from the multiplex PCR reads in MiXCR, one entry per CDR3 protein. The sample comprises approximately 300,000 distinct CDR3 sequences, 65% of which are singletons, and about 8.4% rests with the top ten. Sequencing used peripheral blood. These TCRs come from a middle-aged man with primary liver carcinoma and hepatitis B virus infection.

Remarks on this clonotype: One junction end disagrees with the germline gene, perhaps due to a read error. The chain uses TRBV11-2 and TRBJ2-1; 8 bases are a match to TRBD2. Germline V gene sequence: CDR1 SGHAT, CDR2 FQNNGV. The CDR3 sequence is 15 residues long. In DNA, the CDR3 is TGTGTCAGCACCCTCCTAACCGGGACTAGTGATGAGCAGTTCTTC. This gives the protein CVSTLLTGTSDEQFF. The variable domain in full, with the rest retrieved from reference TRBV11-2 and TRBJ2-1, is EAGVAQSPRYKIIEKRQSVAFWCNPISGHATLYWYQQILGQGPKLLIQFQNNGVVDDSQLPKDRFSAERLKGVDSTLKIQPAKLEDSAVYLCVSTLLTGTSDEQFFGPGTRLTVL.

The chain recombines TRBV28 with TRBJ2-2; D remains ambiguous. Per the germline V gene, CDR1 is MDHEN and CDR2 is SYDVKM. V was clipped by 7 bases and J by 1 base, with 4 bases between them. CDR3 length: 12 residues. CDR3 residues: CASTENTGELFF. CDR3 coding DNA: TGTGCCAGCACGGAGAACACCGGGGAGCTGTTTTTT.

A remark on this clonotype: Because it lacks the conserved phenylalanine or tryptophan at the end, this CDR3 is likely a read error. The CDR3 DNA reads TGTGCCAGCAGCTTAGTGGCGCTAGCGGGAACCAGGGAGCTGTTTCTT. Its protein is CASSLVALAGTRELFL. The chain uses TRBV11-2 and TRBJ2-2, with 9 bases identical to TRBD2. Germline V gene sequence: CDR1 SGHAT, CDR2 FQNNGV. The CDR3 contains 16 residues. V lost 1 base, J lost 9 bases, and 9 bases stayed unmatched.

CDR3 in DNA: TGTGCCAGCAGCTTCGCCGCAGCCTATGGCTACACCTTC. Protein sequence: CASSFAAAYGYTF. The rearrangement uses TRBV5-6 and TRBJ1-2; no clear D gene. The V and J ends lost 2 bases and 4 bases respectively, with 9 bases between them. This CDR3 is 13 amino acids long. Germline loops: CDR1 SGHDT, CDR2 YYEEEE.

The chain's CDR3 is CASSLAVGGLHF. CDR3 in DNA: TGTGCCAGCAGTTTAGCGGTGGGGGGTCTGCATTTT. The rearrangement uses TRBV12-3 or TRBV12-4 and TRBJ1-5; the D gene is possibly TRBD1 (5 bases). The CDR3 sequence is 12 residues long. The V end lost 0 bases, the J end lost 15 bases, and 12 bases lay between the germline ends.

Regarding this clonotype: This could be a read error, since a much larger clone is one nucleotide away. V and J are TRBV29-1 and TRBJ1-5; TRBD1 agrees at 9 bases. The junction had 4 bases not matched to a gene; V was cut back by 7 bases and J by 6 bases. The germline CDR1 and CDR2 sequences are SQVTM and ANQGSEA. The CDR3 is 12 residues long. The CDR3 bases are TGCAGCGCTGGGACAGGGCTTCAGCCCCAGCATTTT. This gives the protein CSAGTGLQPQHF.

In the case of this clonotype: A single base separates this from a much larger clone, so it may be a read error. The rearrangement links TRBV6-2 or TRBV6-3 to TRBJ2-1, with D possibly TRBD2 on 5 matching bases. The CDR3 totals 12 residues. Germline values: CDR1 MNHEY, CDR2 SVGEGT. The V gene lost 10 bases and the J gene lost 13 bases, with 20 bases spanning the gap. The CDR3 DNA sequence: TGTGCCAACAGCCGCCCTCGGACTTCCCAGTTCTTC. It translates to CANSRPRTSQFF.

Note on this clonotype: One end of the junction fails to match germline, which may point to a read error. The J gene is TRBJ1-2, the V gene TRBV6-1; 7 positions match TRBD1. Germline lookup yields CDR1 MNHNS and CDR2 SASEGT. There are 13 residues in the CDR3. The CDR3 DNA follows: TGTGCCAGCAGTGAAGCACTTGAAGGGGGCTACAACTTC. It translates to CASSEALEGGYNF.

This clonotype occurred many times. The rearrangement links TRBV6-5 to TRBJ1-2; possibly TRBD1 for D (5 bases). V lost 2 bases and J 4 bases, leaving 11 bases between the germline ends. CDR1 is MNHEY, CDR2 SVGAGI, per germline. This CDR3 comprises 14 residues. The CDR3: CASSYDSVSYGYTF. DNA for the CDR3: TGTGCCAGCAGTTACGACAGCGTTTCCTATGGCTACACCTTC.

The chain combines TRBV6-2 or TRBV6-3 with TRBJ2-6, with a possible D match to TRBD2 (6 bases). This CDR3 is built from 15 residues. V lost 5 bases, J lost 2 bases, and 10 bases lay in between. Germline lookup yields CDR1 MNHEY and CDR2 SVGEGT. CDR3 bases: TGTGCCAGCAGTGCCGGGGGAGCTGGGGCCAACGTCCTGACTTTC. It translates to CASSAGGAGANVLTF.

A note on this clonotype: The final CDR3 position lacks the conserved phenylalanine or tryptophan, pointing to a likely read error. This chain joins TRBV11-1 and TRBJ1-6, with 8 bases lining up with TRBD1. In germline, CDR1 is SGHAT, CDR2 FQDESV (reference sequence). J lost 10 bases, V lost 3 bases, and 5 bases had no gene match. The CDR3 has 14 residues. In DNA, the CDR3 is TGTGCCAGCAGCTTGGACAGGGACAAATCACCCCTCCACATT. This gives the protein CASSLDRDKSPLHI.

This chain links TRBV7-9 with TRBJ1-3, with D perhaps TRBD1 (5 bases). The germline gives CDR1 SEHNR, CDR2 FQNEAQ (reference sequence). This CDR3 contains 14 residues. V lost 5 bases, J lost 3 bases, and 11 bases lay in between. The CDR3 sequence is CASSRDFFGNTIYF. DNA of the CDR3: TGTGCCAGCAGCCGGGACTTCTTTGGAAACACCATATATTTT. Based on the CDR3 plus reference TRBV7-9 and TRBJ1-3, the full variable domain is DTGVSQNPRHKITKRGQNVTFRCDPISEHNRLYWYRQTLGQGPEFLTYFQNEAQLEKSRLLSDRFSAERPKGSFSTLEIQRTEQGDSAMYLCASSRDFFGNTIYFGEGSWLTVV.

Details on this clonotype: A much larger clone sits a single nucleotide away, making a read error possible. CDR3 nucleotide sequence: TGTGCCAGCAGCCAAGATGTGGGGTACAATCAGCCCCAGCATTTT. Amino acid sequence: CASSQDVGYNQPQHF. The chain has TRBV4-2 and TRBJ1-5; D is unclear. Germline CDR1 is LGHNA and CDR2 is YNFKEQ. There are 15 residues in the CDR3. Trimming took off 0 bases at V and 3 bases at J, with 9 bases between the two ends.

As concerns this clonotype: A single base separates this from a much larger clone, so it may be a read error. V and J are TRBV12-3 or TRBV12-4 and TRBJ2-4; D perhaps matches TRBD2 (5 bases). The CDR3 consists of 17 residues. The CDR3: CASSSTLRTLAKNIRYF. The CDR3 region has the DNA TGTGCCAGCAGCTCCACTCTTCGGACCCTAGCCAAAAACATTCGGTACTTC.

As regards this clonotype: Mismatch with germline at one junction end may stem from a read error. The V and J genes are TRBV7-3 and TRBJ1-1; 10 bases agree with TRBD1. The germline gives CDR1 SGHTA, CDR2 FQGTGA. This CDR3 region has 14 residues. The CDR3 region has the DNA TGCGCCAGCAGCTTGACAGGGGGCTACACTGAAGCTTTCTTT. Its protein is CASSLTGGYTEAFF. Using reference TRBV7-3 and TRBJ1-1 for the parts outside the CDR3, the full variable domain is GAGVSQTPSNKVTEKGKYVELRCDPISGHTALYWYRQSLGQGPEFLIYFQGTGAADDSGLPNDRFFAVRPEGSVSTLKIQRTERGDSAVYLCASSLTGGYTEAFFGQGTRLTVV.